This passage covers 14 T cell receptor beta chains from one sample sequenced in a study of T cell repertoires in cytomegalovirus infection. TCRdb re-called the reads with MiXCR, one entry per CDR3 protein. The sample lists about 100,000 distinct CDR3 sequences; 23% were seen once. The sequenced material came from CD8+ T cells from PBMCs. The receptors shown here come from a human donor in good health (CMV status not recorded). Some clones in this sample may be carry-over from other donors' samples.

Comment on this clonotype: A junction end diverges from the germline sequence, so it may reflect a read error. V and J are TRBV28 and TRBJ1-4, with a possible D match to TRBD1 (5 bases). This CDR3 contains 14 residues. Germline CDR1 reads MDHEN; CDR2 reads SYDVKM. CDR3: CASSLRQSSEKLLF. The CDR3 DNA sequence: TGTGCCAGCAGTCTCCGACAGAGCAGCGAAAAACTGTTGTTT.

The chain recombines TRBV7-7 with TRBJ1-1; 8 nucleotides agree with TRBD1. The germline gives CDR1 SSHAT, CDR2 FNYEAQ (reference sequence). The CDR3 totals 15 residues. V trimming: 5 bases; J trimming: 1 base; junction bases outside the gene matches: 6. The CDR3 region is CASSTRTGPNTEAFF. Written as DNA, the CDR3 is TGTGCCAGCAGCACCCGGACAGGGCCGAACACTGAAGCTTTCTTT.

The chain joins TRBV5-1 to TRBJ2-1, with D uncertain. Germline CDR1 reads SGHRS; CDR2 reads YFSETQ. V was shortened by 0 bases and J by 0 bases, with 10 bases between the two germline ends. The CDR3 extends over 16 amino acids. Here the CDR3 DNA reads TGCGCCAGCAGCTTGGAAATCTACTACTCCTACAATGAGCAGTTCTTC. Translation gives CASSLEIYYSYNEQFF. Based on the CDR3 plus reference TRBV5-1 and TRBJ2-1, the full variable domain is KAGVTQTPRYLIKTRGQQVTLSCSPISGHRSVSWYQQTPGQGLQFLFEYFSETQRNKGNFPGRFSGRQFSNSRSEMNVSTLELGDSALYLCASSLEIYYSYNEQFFGPGTRLTVL.

In regard to this clonotype: Sequence at one end of the junction differs from germline and may be a read error. J is TRBJ1-5 and V is TRBV5-1; D perhaps matches TRBD1 (5 bases). The CDR3 totals 15 residues. Germline CDR1 SGHRS, CDR2 YFSETQ. The CDR3 region is CASSLEGHSDQPQHF. The CDR3 nucleotides read TGCGCCAGCAGCTTGGAAGGACATAGCGATCAGCCCCAGCATTTT.

The V gene is TRBV27, the J gene TRBJ2-2, with D unresolved. Trimming pared 4 bases from V and 7 bases from J, leaving 4 bases between. CDR1 is MNHEY and CDR2 is SMNVEV in the germline V gene (reference sequence). The CDR3 is 11 residues long. In nucleotides, the CDR3 is TGTGCCAGCAGTTACAGCGGGGAGCTGTTTTTT. It translates to CASSYSGELFF.

This clonotype was picked up a small number of times. This chain uses TRBV12-3 or TRBV12-4 with TRBJ2-3; TRBD2 matches at 10 bases. The CDR3 covers 16 residues. Germline trimming cut 3 bases from V and 6 bases from J; bases unmatched to any gene: 9. The CDR3 bases are TGTGCCAGCAGTTTCCCGTCTAGCGGGGGATCGGATACGCAGTATTTT. Translated, it gives CASSFPSSGGSDTQYF.

The gene calls are TRBV5-1 and TRBJ2-1, with 13 bases lining up with TRBD2. Losses at the gene ends were 2 bases for V and 6 bases for J; bases not matched to a gene: 2. The CDR3 consists of 15 residues. Germline V gives CDR1 SGHRS, CDR2 YFSETQ. CDR3 coding DNA: TGCGCCAGCAGCTTCAGGACTAGCGGGGGCAATGAGCAGTTCTTC. Translation gives CASSFRTSGGNEQFF.

This clonotype showed up many times. CDR3 DNA: TGTGCCATCGGCGACAGTATGAACACCGGGGAGCTGTTTTTT. Residues: CAIGDSMNTGELFF. The chain links TRBV10-3 to TRBJ2-2, with a possible D match to TRBD1 (5 bases). V lost 8 bases and J 1 base, leaving 11 bases between the germline ends. Germline CDR1 ENHRY, CDR2 SYGVKD. This CDR3 has 14 amino acids.

The V call is TRBV28, the J call TRBJ2-1; TRBD1 matches 9 bases. Unmatched junction bases numbered 11, after V lost 6 bases and J lost 5 bases. The CDR3 runs 16 residues. CDR1 and CDR2 (germline): MDHEN, SYDVKM. The CDR3: CASSHPGTGNHNEQFF. The CDR3 region has the DNA TGTGCCAGCAGCCATCCCGGGACAGGGAACCACAATGAGCAGTTCTTC.

The chain joins TRBV6-5 to TRBJ2-6, with D unresolved. V lost 10 bases and J 2 bases, leaving 9 bases between the germline ends. Germline assignment: CDR1 MNHEY and CDR2 SVGAGI. This CDR3 contains 13 residues. CDR3 nucleotides: TGTGCCACCAGGCTAGCTGGGGCCAACGTCCTGACTTTC. Translating gives CATRLAGANVLTF.

In its sample, this clonotype was seen a few times. The chain is built from TRBV2 and TRBJ2-1; weak D call: TRBD1 (5 bases). Trimming cost V 0 bases and J 6 bases, with 18 bases left between them. The CDR3 totals 17 residues. In germline, CDR1 is SNHLY, CDR2 FYNNEI. DNA of the CDR3: TGTGCCAGCAGTGAAGCGGTTGACAGCCTTCGAACCAATGAGCAGTTCTTC. This sequence encodes CASSEAVDSLRTNEQFF.

This clonotype was seen a few times. The chain employs TRBV7-2 and TRBJ2-7; 11 nucleotides match TRBD2. Germline CDR1 and CDR2: SGHTA and FQGNSA. The CDR3 runs to 16 residues. The J segment lost 11 bases and the V segment lost 1 base, leaving 13 bases of the junction unmatched. The CDR3 region is CASSLVGGLTSGSEYF. CDR3 DNA sequence: TGTGCCAGCAGCTTAGTGGGAGGGCTAACTAGCGGGAGTGAGTACTTC.

Ten or more counts support this clonotype. The chain has TRBV20-1 and TRBJ2-7, with 7 nucleotides matching TRBD2. CDR3 length: 13 amino acids. V trimming: 1 base; J trimming: 3 bases; junction bases outside the gene matches: 3. Germline CDR1 and CDR2: DFQATT and SNEGSKA (reference sequence). The CDR3 nucleotides are TGCAGTGCTAGAGGTGCGGGAGTCTACGAGCAGTACTTC. This sequence encodes CSARGAGVYEQYF.

The chain employs TRBV28 and TRBJ2-3; TRBD1 or TRBD2 may be the D gene (6 bases each). With 5 bases removed from V and 2 bases from J, the gap between germline ends came to 17 bases. Germline CDR1 reads MDHEN; CDR2 reads SYDVKM. CDR3 length: 16 amino acids. The CDR3, as DNA: TGTGCCAGCAGTGGCGGGACAACTCCTCTCACAGATACGCAGTATTTT. Translating gives CASSGGTTPLTDTQYF.